This is a list of T cell receptor beta chains from one sample in a study of T cell changes during pregnancy in multiple sclerosis. Using immunoSEQ multiplex PCR, the repertoire was profiled, and TCRdb retains in-frame clones only, with some absent. The sample lists 75,000 to 100,000 clones, 75% to 95% occurring once. This sample comprised peripheral blood, obtained in the second trimester of pregnancy. Receptors were obtained from a female donor in good health, enrolled as a control in a pregnancy study. Both conserved end residues are part of each CDR3. The order of the fields is J gene, clone size, D gene, V gene, CDR3 protein, CDR3 DNA. A D gene is named only where the DNA matches it firmly. The size field is filled for only some rows; it gives once, few, many or a size class.

TRBJ1-5 - - TRBV25-1 CASRARVSGPQHF TGTGCCAGCCGTGCCAGGGTCTCGGGGCCCCAGCATTTT
TRBJ2-7 - - TRBV4-1 CASSQIGSYEQYF TGCGCCAGCAGCCAGATAGGGAGCTACGAGCAGTACTTC
TRBJ1-1 - TRBD1 TRBV6-5 CASRRDSFNTEAFF TGTGCCAGCAGGCGGGACAGCTTTAACACTGAAGCTTTCTTT
TRBJ2-2 - - TRBV6-6 CASTYGAGELFF TGTGCCAGCACGTACGGGGCCGGGGAGCTGTTTTTT
TRBJ2-2 - TRBD1 TRBV5-1 CASSPGQGAGELFF TGCGCCAGCAGCCCAGGACAGGGCGCCGGGGAGCTGTTTTTT
TRBJ2-2 - TRBD1 TRBV5-1 CASSPDRGLGGELFF TGCGCCAGCAGCCCGGACAGGGGGCTGGGCGGGGAGCTGTTTTTT
TRBJ1-1 - - TRBV2 CASSPDIMNTEAFF TGTGCCAGCAGCCCGGACATTATGAACACTGAAGCTTTCTTT
TRBJ1-2 once TRBD1 TRBV29-1 CSARDSYGYTF TGCAGCGCCAGGGACAGCTATGGCTACACCTTC
TRBJ1-2 - - TRBV5-6 CASSSIADRRTNYGYTF TGTGCCAGCAGCTCTATCGCCGACAGGCGGACGAACTATGGCTACACCTTC
TRBJ1-6 - - TRBV4-3 CASSQGGFDNSPLHF TGCGCCAGCAGCCAAGGAGGTTTTGATAATTCACCCCTCCACTTT
TRBJ1-6 - - TRBV2 CASRRESSYNSPLHF TGTGCCAGCCGACGGGAAAGCTCCTATAATTCACCCCTCCACTTT
TRBJ2-1 - - TRBV7-6 CASSLLGGQRLRQFF TGTGCCAGCAGCTTGCTCGGGGGACAGAGGTTAAGGCAGTTCTTC
TRBJ1-1 - TRBD1 TRBV6-1 CASIGTGGSNTEAFF TGTGCCAGCATCGGGACAGGGGGCAGTAACACTGAAGCTTTCTTT
TRBJ1-3 - TRBD1 TRBV6-1 CASSEALPGGAGNTIYF TGTGCCAGCAGTGAAGCGCTTCCAGGGGGCGCTGGAAACACCATATATTTT
TRBJ1-2 - - TRBV6-5 CASRRDTAYGYTF TGTGCCAGCCGCAGGGATACTGCCTATGGCTACACCTTC
TRBJ1-1 - TRBD1 TRBV6-5 CASGRGHTEAFF TGTGCCAGCGGAAGGGGGCACACTGAAGCTTTCTTT
TRBJ1-1 - TRBD1 TRBV6-5 CASSYVGDRVGTEAFF TGTGCCAGCAGTTACGTCGGTGACAGGGTGGGCACTGAAGCTTTCTTT
TRBJ1-6 once TRBD1 TRBV2 CASSAGGFSPLHF TGTGCCAGCAGTGCAGGGGGATTTTCACCCCTCCACTTT
TRBJ2-2 - - TRBV6-6 CASSHQRTANTGELFF TGTGCCAGCAGTCACCAGCGGACGGCGAACACCGGGGAGCTGTTTTTT
TRBJ2-7 - TRBD1 TRBV18 CASSPKATGYAEQYF TGTGCCAGCTCACCAAAAGCGACAGGGTACGCCGAGCAGTACTTC
TRBJ2-7 - - TRBV6-1 CASSEALEVSYEQYF TGTGCCAGCAGTGAAGCGCTGGAGGTCTCCTACGAGCAGTACTTC
TRBJ2-1 - - TRBV19 CASSISGRRAYNEQFF TGTGCCAGTAGTATCTCTGGGAGAAGGGCCTACAATGAGCAGTTCTTC
TRBJ2-2 - TRBD2 TRBV5-6 CASSWSGRVPGELFF TGTGCCAGCAGCTGGAGCGGGAGGGTTCCCGGGGAGCTGTTTTTT
TRBJ2-5 - - TRBV7-2 CASSPPGVRETQYF TGTGCCAGCAGCCCTCCGGGAGTCCGAGAGACCCAGTACTTC
TRBJ2-5 - TRBD1 TRBV7-7 CASSSRGRLWETQYF TGTGCCAGCAGCTCCAGGGGGCGCCTTTGGGAGACCCAGTACTTC
TRBJ2-2 - TRBD2 TRBV19 CASNPGGGRTGELFF TGTGCCAGCAATCCCGGGGGGGGCCGCACCGGGGAGCTGTTTTTT
TRBJ1-4 - TRBD1 TRBV5-1 CASSDNRGRGEKLFF TGCGCCAGCAGCGACAACAGGGGCCGCGGTGAAAAACTGTTTTTT
TRBJ1-5 - TRBD1 TRBV6-1 CASSERPGQAAGPQHF TGTGCCAGCAGTGAAAGGCCAGGACAGGCGGCGGGGCCCCAGCATTTT
TRBJ2-2 - TRBD1 TRBV7-7 CASSPTGANTGELFF TGTGCCAGCAGTCCTACAGGGGCGAACACCGGGGAGCTGTTTTTT
TRBJ1-2 - - TRBV5-4 CASSLNRAYGYTF TGTGCCAGCAGCCTGAACAGGGCCTATGGCTACACCTTC
TRBJ1-4 once - TRBV13 CASSSQINEKLFF TGTGCCAGCAGCTCCCAGATTAATGAAAAACTGTTTTTT
TRBJ1-4 - - TRBV29-1 CSVEVVRGNEKLFF TGCAGCGTTGAGGTCGTCAGGGGTAATGAAAAACTGTTTTTT
TRBJ1-1 - TRBD1 TRBV29-1 CSAGPGTGVNTEAFF TGCAGCGCCGGTCCCGGGACAGGGGTGAACACTGAAGCTTTCTTT
TRBJ2-3 - - TRBV7-9 CASSLIRGGDTDTQYF TGTGCCAGCAGCTTAATTCGAGGCGGGGACACAGATACGCAGTATTTT